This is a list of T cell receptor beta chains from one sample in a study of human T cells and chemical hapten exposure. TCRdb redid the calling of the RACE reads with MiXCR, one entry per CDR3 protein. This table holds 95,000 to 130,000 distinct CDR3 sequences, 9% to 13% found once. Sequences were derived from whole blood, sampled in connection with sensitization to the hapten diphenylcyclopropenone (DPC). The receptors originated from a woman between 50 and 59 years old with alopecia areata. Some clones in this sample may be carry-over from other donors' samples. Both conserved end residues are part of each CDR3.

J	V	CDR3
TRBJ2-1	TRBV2	CATTDRGTYNEQFF
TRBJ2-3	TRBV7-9	CASSWTSGYTDTQYF
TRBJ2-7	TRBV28	CASGGYEQYF
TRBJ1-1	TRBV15	CATSADRGENTEAFF
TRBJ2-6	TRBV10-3	CAISDSTGANVLTF
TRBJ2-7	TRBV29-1	CSVADRDRAYEQYF
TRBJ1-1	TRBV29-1	CSAAGQKNTEAFF
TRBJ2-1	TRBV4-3	CASSHLGQGANEQFF
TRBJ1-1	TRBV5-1	CASSSGHMNTEAFF
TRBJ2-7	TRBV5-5	CASSLANTAGEQYF
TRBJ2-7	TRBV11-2	CASSLPDSRPYEQYF
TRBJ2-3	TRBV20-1	CSARFPGRKLTDTQYF
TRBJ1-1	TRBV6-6	CASKMGRTNTEAFF
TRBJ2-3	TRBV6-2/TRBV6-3	CASSRGRGAPGTDTQYF
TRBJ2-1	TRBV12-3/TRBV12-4	CASSHGPKSYNEQFF
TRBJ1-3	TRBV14	CASSRTGSLSGNTIYF
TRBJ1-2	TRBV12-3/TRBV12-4	CASSFIGGAHGYTF
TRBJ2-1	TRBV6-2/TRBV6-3	CASGGSGLSSYNEQFF
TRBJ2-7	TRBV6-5	CASSADRFSEQYF
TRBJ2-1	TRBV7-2	CASSSGGGTDEQFF
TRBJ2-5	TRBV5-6	CASSLRWDSQETQYF
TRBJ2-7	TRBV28	CASRVTSTYEQYF
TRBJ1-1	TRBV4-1	CAIRTTGAEAFF
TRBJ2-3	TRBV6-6	CASSYPPLRGPDTQYF
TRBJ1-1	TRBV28	CASSGVGASGTEAFF
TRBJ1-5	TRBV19	CASSIGDLGGREPQHF
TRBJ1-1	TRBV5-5	CASSLARVTEAFF
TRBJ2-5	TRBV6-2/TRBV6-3	CASSFGGVEKTQYF
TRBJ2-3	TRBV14	CASSHAGQGLGDTQYF
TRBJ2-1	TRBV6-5	CASSHTNLRGPTSNNEQFF
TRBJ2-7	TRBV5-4	CASSTGTRIYEQYF
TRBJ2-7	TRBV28	CASSFAGTGTYEQYF
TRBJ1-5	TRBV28	CASSFESSPQHF
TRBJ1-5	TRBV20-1	CSASDRGDQPQHF
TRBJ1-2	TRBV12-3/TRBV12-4	CASSQGTGYTF
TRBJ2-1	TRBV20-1	CSARGGEAYNEQFF
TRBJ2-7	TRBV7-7	CASSPTGQMYEQYF